This passage covers 16 T cell receptor beta chains from one sample sequenced in a study of OX40 agonist ivuxolimab in advanced cancers. Libraries were prepared by immunoSEQ multiplex PCR; TCRdb keeps only in-frame clonotypes and omits some of them. This table holds some 97,000 clones, 91% found once. Source: CD4+ or CD8+ T cells sorted from blood, taken in a trial of the OX40 agonist ivuxolimab. The receptors were gathered from an adult with an advanced solid tumor such as melanoma, head and neck, liver or kidney cancer.

This chain uses TRBV14 with TRBJ2-1; 8 bases fit TRBD1. The length of the CDR3 is 15 residues. With 3 bases clipped from V and 8 bases from J, the junction kept 9 bases outside the gene matches. CDR1 and CDR2 from the germline V gene are SGHDN and FVKESK. CDR3 coding DNA: TGTGCCAGCAGCCAGGACCTGGACAGGGTGCATGAGCAGTTCTTC. This encodes CASSQDLDRVHEQFF.

In this sample, this clone turned up a few times. The sample holds other DNA sequences that translate to the same CDR3. V is TRBV28 and J is TRBJ1-2, with D possibly matching TRBD1 (5 bases). The V end lost 2 bases, the J end lost 3 bases, and 10 bases lay between the germline ends. The CDR3 runs to 14 residues. The germline V gene has CDR1 MDHEN and CDR2 SYDVKM. The CDR3 DNA is TGTGCCAGCAGTTTAAGGCAGGGACACTATGGCTACACCTTC. As protein: CASSLRQGHYGYTF.

Here the CDR3 reads CASRRPAGALAQQFF. CDR3 DNA: TGTGCCAGCAGGCGGCCAGCGGGTGCCTTGGCGCAGCAGTTCTTC. The J gene is TRBJ2-1, the V gene TRBV28, with D possibly matching TRBD2 (6 bases). The CDR3 consists of 15 residues. Trimming took 6 bases from V and 11 from J, leaving 23 bases between them. Per the germline V gene, CDR1 is MDHEN and CDR2 is SYDVKM.

This clone was picked up a small number of times. At one end, the junction sequence differs from germline, possibly due to a read error. The chain joins TRBV5-1 to TRBJ2-2; D may be TRBD2 (6 bases). Germline-derived CDR1 and CDR2 are SGHRS and YFSETQ. The CDR3 is 13 residues long. DNA for the CDR3: TGCGCCAGCAGCGGTAGGGGAGGCGGGAAGCTGTTTTTT. Its translation is CASSGRGGGKLFF.

The chain links TRBV6-5 to TRBJ1-4; unclear D gene. The CDR3 has 14 residues. CDR1 and CDR2 (germline): MNHEY, SVGAGI. Trimming cost V 2 bases and J 5 bases, with 9 bases left between them. Here the CDR3 reads CASSYRESNEKLFF. As DNA, the CDR3 is TGTGCCAGCAGTTACCGCGAATCAAATGAAAAACTGTTTTTT.

The CDR3 DNA reads TGCGCCAGCAGCTTAGGGTCGGGACTAGCGGGAGCAGAGACCCAGTACTTC. It encodes CASSLGSGLAGAETQYF. The chain combines TRBV5-1 with TRBJ2-5; 14 bases match TRBD2. The CDR3 consists of 17 residues. V lost 2 bases, J lost 4 bases, and 7 bases stayed unmatched. The V gene's germline CDR1 is SGHRS and CDR2 YFSETQ.

V and J are TRBV6-6 and TRBJ1-2; 11 nucleotides match TRBD1. Trimming removed 4 bases from V and 7 bases from J; junction bases left unmatched: 8. This CDR3 region has 15 residues. CDR1 is MNHNY and CDR2 is SVGAGI in the germline V gene (reference sequence). This chain's CDR3 is CASSSPGQGASGYTF. In nucleotides, the CDR3 is TGTGCCAGCAGTTCTCCCGGACAGGGGGCTTCTGGCTACACCTTC.

The V gene is TRBV4-1, the J gene TRBJ2-7; 9 nucleotides align to TRBD1. The CDR3 extends over 14 amino acids. Germline V lookup: CDR1 MGHRA, CDR2 YSYEKL. Trimming took 5 bases from V and 3 from J; bases not matched to a gene: 5. CDR3 DNA sequence: TGCGCCAGCAGCGTTCCGGGACAGGGCTACGAGCAGTACTTC. It yields the protein CASSVPGQGYEQYF.

The chain employs TRBV2 and TRBJ2-3; 13 positions agree with TRBD2. Germline CDR1 SNHLY, CDR2 FYNNEI. Losses at the gene ends were 8 bases for V and 6 bases for J; bases not matched to a gene: 2. The CDR3 totals 13 residues. DNA of the CDR3: TGTGCCAGCGGGACTAGCGGGAAGGATACGCAGTATTTT. The encoded protein is CASGTSGKDTQYF.

This clone was seen a single time. The rearrangement uses TRBV18 and TRBJ2-2; the D gene is possibly TRBD1 (6 bases). CDR1 is KGHSH, CDR2 LQKENI, per germline. Trimming took off 3 bases at V and 5 bases at J, with 10 bases between the two ends. This CDR3 is 14 amino acids long. The CDR3 region has the DNA TGTGCCAGCTCACCTCGGACAGCGACCGGGGAGCTGTTTTTT. It is translated as CASSPRTATGELFF.

V gene TRBV15 combines with J gene TRBJ2-7; tentatively, D is TRBD1 (6 bases). V gave up 1 base and J gave up 9 bases, with 10 bases separating them. There are 12 residues in the CDR3. Per the germline V gene, CDR1 is LNHNV and CDR2 is YYDKDF (reference sequence). The CDR3: CATSRVQGRQYF. Written as DNA, the CDR3 is TGTGCCACCAGCAGAGTACAGGGCCGGCAGTACTTC. The full variable domain, its missing parts supplied by reference TRBV15 and TRBJ2-7, is DAMVIQNPRYQVTQFGKPVTLSCSQTLNHNVMYWYQQKSSQAPKLLFHYYDKDFNNEADTPDNFQSRRPNTSFCFLDIRSPGLGDTAMYLCATSRVQGRQYFGPGTRLTVT.

CDR3 bases: TGCGCCAGCAGCTTGGAAGTGGTGGTGGACGAGCAGTACTTC. This codes for CASSLEVVVDEQYF. The rearrangement joins TRBV5-1 to TRBJ2-7; D not certain. CDR3 length: 14 amino acids. The ends were cut back, 0 bases at V and 5 bases at J, with 12 bases in the middle. Germline CDR1 is SGHRS and CDR2 is YFSETQ.

The chain is built from TRBV7-8 and TRBJ2-3; 9 bases align to TRBD2. There are 17 residues in the CDR3. Germline CDR1 and CDR2: SGHVS and FQNEAQ. V lost 2 bases to trimming and J lost 5 bases; unmatched junction nucleotides: 11. The CDR3 loop reads CASSLNSGRAPVDTQYF. DNA of the CDR3: TGTGCCAGCAGCTTAAATAGCGGGAGAGCTCCCGTAGATACGCAGTATTTT.

J is TRBJ2-1 and V is TRBV5-4; tentative D call: TRBD2 (5 bases). Per germline, CDR1 SGHNT and CDR2 YYREEE (reference sequence). The CDR3 contains 15 residues. Trimming took off 4 bases at V and 7 bases at J, with 18 bases between the two ends. CDR3: CASSAASLQGNEQFF. The CDR3 region has the DNA TGTGCCAGCAGCGCTGCTAGCCTCCAAGGGAATGAGCAGTTCTTC.

This chain joins TRBV9 and TRBJ1-4; D uncertain. Germline CDR1 reads SGDLS; CDR2 reads YYNGEE. Trimming shortened V by 0 bases and J by 5 bases, and 11 bases separated the two germline ends. The CDR3 loop spans 15 amino acids. The CDR3 protein is CASSVGAGNNEKLFF. As DNA, the CDR3 is TGTGCCAGCAGCGTAGGGGCCGGAAACAATGAAAAACTGTTTTTT.

This chain joins TRBV10-3 and TRBJ2-5, with D uncertain. The V and J ends lost 3 bases and 4 bases respectively, with 12 bases between them. Germline assignment: CDR1 ENHRY and CDR2 SYGVKD. This CDR3 comprises 14 residues. The CDR3 DNA reads as TGTGCCATCAGTGATGTGGAGTCCCCAGAGACCCAGTACTTC. As protein: CAISDVESPETQYF.